These 10 T cell receptor beta chains were sequenced from one sample in a study of CD8+CD57+ T cells in acquired aplastic anemia. Genomic DNA, serving as template, underwent TCR beta VDJ and CDR3 profiling. TCRdb reanalysed the reads using MiXCR and keeps one entry per CDR3 protein. The data show about 170,000 distinct CDR3 sequences, 55% to 70% seen once. Specimen: sorted CD4+, CD8+, or CD8+CD57+ T cells (not recorded which) from PBMCs. Receptor source: a human donor in good health.

In DNA form, the CDR3 reads TGTGCCACCAGCAACGCGGGGGGGCCTATCAATGAGCAGTTCTTC. This codes for CATSNAGGPINEQFF. The chain uses TRBV15 and TRBJ2-1, with 9 bases fitting TRBD2. V dropped 4 bases and J dropped 6; count of bases not matched to a gene: 7. The germline gives CDR1 LNHNV, CDR2 YYDKDF (reference sequence). The CDR3 runs to 15 residues.

This clonotype was counted a few times. This rearrangement joins TRBV19 to TRBJ2-7, with unresolved D. V dropped 6 bases and J dropped 3 bases, with 9 bases sitting between them. From germline, CDR1 is LNHDA and CDR2 SQIVND (reference sequence). The CDR3 sequence is 12 residues long. CDR3 protein: CASRALHYEQYF. As DNA, the CDR3 is TGTGCCAGTAGAGCTCTTCACTACGAGCAGTACTTC.

This clonotype was recorded many times. The V and J genes are TRBV15 and TRBJ2-1; TRBD1 agrees at 7 bases. Germline CDR1 reads LNHNV; CDR2 reads YYDKDF (reference sequence). CDR3 length: 15 amino acids. The trim removed 5 bases at V and 2 bases at J, leaving 6 bases unmatched. Here the CDR3 DNA reads TGTGCCACCAGCGCCGGACAGGACACCTACAATGAGCAGTTCTTC. Amino acid sequence: CATSAGQDTYNEQFF.

V and J are TRBV20-1 and TRBJ2-3, with 10 nucleotides matching TRBD2. Trimming at V came to 4 bases and at J to 2 bases, leaving 3 bases not matched to a gene. The CDR3 is 14 amino acids. Germline V gene data show CDR1 as DFQATT and CDR2 as SNEGSKA (reference sequence). The CDR3 nucleotides are TGCAGTGCTAAGCGGGGGGGGTTCACAGATACGCAGTATTTT. Protein product: CSAKRGGFTDTQYF.

In this sample, this clonotype turned up a few times. The gene calls are TRBV28 and TRBJ2-1; TRBD2 matches 7 bases. The CDR3 has 15 residues. V lost 3 bases, J lost 5 bases, and 7 bases stayed unmatched. Germline V lookup: CDR1 MDHEN, CDR2 SYDVKM. CDR3 in amino acids: CASSFTRELNNEQFF. CDR3 DNA: TGTGCCAGCAGTTTTACGCGGGAGCTTAACAATGAGCAGTTCTTC.

In this sample, this clonotype turned up a few times. This chain connects TRBV7-9 to TRBJ2-7; 7 positions agree with TRBD2. Germline CDR1 is SEHNR and CDR2 is FQNEAQ (reference sequence). Losses at the gene ends were 5 bases for V and 2 bases for J; bases not matched to a gene: 3. The CDR3 covers 13 residues. The CDR3 here is CASSHAGAYEQYF. Written as DNA, the CDR3 is TGTGCCAGCAGCCATGCGGGGGCCTACGAGCAGTACTTC.

As regards this clonotype: This may be a read error: a much more frequent sequence differs by one nucleotide. The rearrangement joins TRBV6-6 to TRBJ2-1; 7 nucleotides line up with TRBD2. Germline V gene lookup returns CDR1 MNHNY and CDR2 SVGAGI (reference sequence). CDR3 length: 14 amino acids. CDR3 loop: CASKRLADYNVQFF. The CDR3 DNA sequence: TGTGCCAGCAAGCGGCTAGCGGACTACAATGTGCAGTTCTTC.

V gene TRBV15 combines with J gene TRBJ2-1; TRBD2 agrees at 9 bases. This CDR3 is 15 amino acids long. Germline CDR1 LNHNV, CDR2 YYDKDF (reference sequence). Germline trimming cut 3 bases from V and 8 bases from J; bases unmatched to any gene: 8. The CDR3 loop is CATSSYERTSDEQFF. The DNA for the CDR3 is TGTGCCACCAGCAGTTATGAACGGACTAGCGATGAGCAGTTCTTC.

This chain joins TRBV5-5 and TRBJ1-6; no clear D gene. Per germline, CDR1 SGHKS and CDR2 YYEKEE (reference sequence). The CDR3 covers 14 residues. Trimming took 0 bases from V and 7 from J, leaving 8 bases between them. The DNA for the CDR3 is TGTGCCAGCAGCTTGGAATGGATCAATTCACCCCTCCACTTT. This gives the protein CASSLEWINSPLHF. The full variable domain, completed using reference TRBV5-5 and TRBJ1-6, is DAGVTQSPTHLIKTRGQQVTLRCSPISGHKSVSWYQQVLGQGPQFIFQYYEKEERGRGNFPDRFSARQFPNYSSELNVNALLLGDSALYLCASSLEWINSPLHFGNGTRLTVT.

The chain uses TRBV7-9 and TRBJ1-6; 9 bases agree with TRBD1. The V segment lost 3 bases and the J segment 10 bases; nucleotides outside the gene matches: 7. Germline V gene data show CDR1 as SEHNR and CDR2 as FQNEAQ (reference sequence). The CDR3 runs to 15 residues. The CDR3 region has the DNA TGTGCCAGCAGCTTGGGGACAGGGCGTCGGTCACCCCTCCACTTT. The encoded protein is CASSLGTGRRSPLHF.